The 11 T cell receptor beta chains presented below share a single source sample, sequenced in a study of T cell repertoires and HLA-DP antigens. Profiling relied on immunoSEQ multiplex PCR, and the TCRdb table lists in-frame clones only, not all of them. The table has fewer than 95,000 clones, around nine tenths seen once. These receptors' targets are unknown. The sample consisted of CD4+ T cells from PBMCs. The receptor set was obtained from a man aged 50 or older in good health and CMV-seronegative.

The chain combines TRBV11-3 with TRBJ2-2, with D hard to call. With 3 bases removed from V and 2 bases from J, the gap between germline ends came to 7 bases. The germline V gene encodes CDR1 SGHNT and CDR2 YENEEA. This CDR3 comprises 14 residues. The CDR3 coding sequence is TGTGCCAGCAGCTTTAACAGCAACACCGGGGAGCTGTTTTTT. Residues: CASSFNSNTGELFF.

This sequence joins TRBV2 and TRBJ2-2, with 10 bases identical to TRBD1. Germline-derived CDR1 and CDR2 are SNHLY and FYNNEI. The CDR3 contains 14 residues. J gave up 7 bases and V 8 bases, and 7 bases lay outside the gene matches. CDR3: CASGGGTGVGELFF. The DNA of the CDR3 is TGTGCCAGCGGAGGCGGGACAGGGGTCGGGGAGCTGTTTTTT.

This clone has only a few counts. The chain employs TRBV7-9 and TRBJ2-1; 15 bases fit TRBD2. This CDR3 comprises 15 residues. Germline-derived CDR1 and CDR2 are SEHNR and FQNEAQ (reference sequence). Trimming removed 5 bases from V and 5 bases from J; junction bases left unmatched: 1. The CDR3: CASSGTSGGNNEQFF. In DNA, the CDR3 is TGTGCCAGCAGCGGGACTAGCGGGGGGAACAATGAGCAGTTCTTC.

V gene TRBV7-2 combines with J gene TRBJ1-2; 10 bases fit TRBD1. The CDR3 runs 14 residues. V lost 1 base, J lost 7 bases, and 3 bases stayed unmatched. Germline V gene lookup returns CDR1 SGHTA and CDR2 FQGNSA. CDR3 residues: CASSLVGDRGGYTF. For the CDR3, the DNA is TGTGCCAGCAGCTTAGTCGGGGACAGGGGTGGCTACACCTTC. The entire variable domain, with the rest obtained from reference TRBV7-2 and TRBJ1-2, is as follows: GAGVSQSPSNKVTEKGKDVELRCDPISGHTALYWYRQSLGQGLEFLIYFQGNSAPDKSGLPSDRFSAERTGGSVSTLTIQRTQQEDSAVYLCASSLVGDRGGYTFGSGTRLTVV.

This clone was detected only once. The chain has TRBV25-1 and TRBJ2-7; D gene uncertain. This CDR3 comprises 12 residues. Between the trimmed V and J ends, which lost 3 bases and 6 bases, there was a span of 9 bases. CDR1 MGHDK and CDR2 SYGVNS come from the germline V gene. CDR3 bases: TGTGCCAGCAGTGATGGGCTGGGCGAGCAGTACTTC. As protein: CASSDGLGEQYF.

The J gene is TRBJ2-2, the V gene TRBV2; TRBD2 matches 12 bases. This CDR3 region has 17 residues. V was clipped by 6 bases and J by 8 bases; unmatched bases: 13. Germline lookup yields CDR1 SNHLY and CDR2 FYNNEI. The CDR3 is CASRKGLAGGPTGELFF. CDR3 DNA sequence: TGTGCCAGCAGGAAGGGGCTAGCGGGAGGGCCTACTGGGGAGCTGTTTTTT.

This chain connects TRBV6-9 to TRBJ1-1, with 8 nucleotides matching TRBD1. Germline loops: CDR1 MNHGY, CDR2 SVAAGI. V gave up 1 base and J gave up 3 bases; unmatched junction bases: 10. The CDR3 spans 17 residues. The CDR3 region is CASSYLARGRQDTEAFF. The CDR3 DNA reads as TGTGCCAGCAGTTATTTGGCCAGGGGGCGACAGGACACTGAAGCTTTCTTT.

This chain uses TRBV5-4 with TRBJ1-1; D is possibly TRBD1 (5 bases). The CDR3 contains 14 residues. Germline CDR1 SGHNT, CDR2 YYREEE (reference sequence). With 3 bases removed from V and 5 bases from J, the gap between germline ends came to 14 bases. The chain's CDR3 is CASSWGRVRTEAFF. The CDR3 coding sequence is TGTGCCAGCAGCTGGGGCCGGGTCCGGACTGAAGCTTTCTTT.

CDR3 amino acids: CASSVRGLNTEAFF. CDR3 bases: TGTGCCAGCAGTGTTAGGGGGTTGAACACTGAAGCTTTCTTT. This chain joins TRBV2 and TRBJ1-1; possible D gene TRBD1, 6 bases. The CDR3 is 14 residues long. CDR1 is SNHLY and CDR2 is FYNNEI in the germline V gene. Trimming cost V 4 bases and J 0 bases, with 9 bases left between them.

The chain joins TRBV15 to TRBJ2-2; no reliable D call. Between the trimmed V and J ends, which lost 0 bases and 3 bases, there was a span of 8 bases. The CDR3 is 15 residues long. Germline loops: CDR1 LNHNV, CDR2 YYDKDF (reference sequence). The CDR3 DNA reads as TGTGCCACCAGCAGAGATCCAGGTTACACCGGGGAGCTGTTTTTT. As protein: CATSRDPGYTGELFF.

The V and J genes are TRBV30 and TRBJ1-5; unclear D gene. Per the germline V gene, CDR1 is GTSNPN and CDR2 is SVGIG (reference sequence). The V gene lost 5 bases and the J gene lost 3 bases, with 14 bases spanning the gap. CDR3 size: 14 residues. CDR3 nucleotide sequence: TGTGCCTGGGCCACAGAGACCTCCAATCAGCCCCAGCATTTT. Translation gives CAWATETSNQPQHF.